This T cell receptor (beta chain) derives from a study of blood T cell repertoires in COVID-19. Study at large: COVID-19 samples, acute and convalescent, were from the United States, Italy and Spain. PBMCs, B-cell-depleted T cells, or T cells provided the cDNA or gDNA that made up the material.

Source study methods: Counts of nucleated cells, estimated from reference gene primer amplification, were obtained. Clones were sequenced by immunoSEQ multiplex PCR, and TCRdb holds only the in-frame ones, with some missing. That table gives V, J and clone size, and the DNA gave D and trimming. The sample lists 93,000 or so clones; more than 75% were seen once. The length of the CDR3 is 16 residues. Trimming cost V 4 bases and J 4 bases, with 20 bases left between them. Germline CDR1 reads SGHRS; CDR2 reads YFSETQ. Sequenced: peripheral blood. V and J are TRBV5-1 and TRBJ1-1; tentative D call: TRBD1 (6 bases). The clonotype comes from a human donor in a cohort sampled during active COVID-19. This chain's CDR3 is CASSPTIQTGATEAFF. CDR3 nucleotide sequence: TGCGCCAGCAGCCCTACTATTCAGACAGGTGCCACTGAAGCTTTCTTT.